Following are 24 T cell receptor beta chains from one sample sequenced in a study of cytomegalovirus exposure and HLA in healthy donors (dated by TCRdb to the late 2010s). The library was built by means of the immunoSEQ multiplex PCR assay. The multiplex PCR relied on a mix of 60 forward primers for TCR Vbeta segments and 13 reverse primers for TCR Jbeta segments. TCRdb retrieved this table from immuneACCESS and kept in-frame rearrangements only. Not all clones are present; in checked studies, unresolved V genes account for under half, and no reason is known for the remainder. A total of about 92,000 clones appear in this sample, just under 70% of them only once. The ten top clones hold 2.5% to 3% of the sample. The sequenced material came from PBMCs. The receptors derive from a man aged 50-59 years in good health and CMV-seronegative.

The chain combines TRBV29-1 with TRBJ1-1; D gene ambiguous. Looked up from germline, CDR1 is SQVTM and CDR2 is ANQGSEA. Deletions cut 0 bases from V and 1 base from J, with 9 bases between. The CDR3 sequence is 14 residues long. The CDR3 sequence is CSVEDRAGNTEAFF. The CDR3 DNA follows: TGCAGCGTTGAAGATCGGGCGGGGAACACTGAAGCTTTCTTT.

V is TRBV6-6 and J is TRBJ2-7, with D unclear. There are 14 residues in the CDR3. The germline V gene has CDR1 MNHNY and CDR2 SVGAGI (reference sequence). The germline V and J ends were trimmed by 0 bases and 3 bases, with 9 bases remaining between them. The CDR3 here is CASSYSNVDYEQYV. The DNA for the CDR3 is TGTGCCAGCAGTTACTCGAACGTGGACTACGAGCAGTACGTC.

This sequence joins TRBV9 and TRBJ1-1, with TRBD1 as a possible D gene (6 bases). Germline CDR1 and CDR2: SGDLS and YYNGEE. The CDR3 sequence is 14 residues long. With 4 bases removed from V and 4 bases from J, the gap between germline ends came to 14 bases. For the CDR3, the DNA is TGTGCCAGCAGCACAGGGATGAGGGGCACTGAAGCTTTCTTT. Its protein is CASSTGMRGTEAFF.

In DNA form, the CDR3 reads TGCGCCAGCAGCTTACCGGAGACTAGCGCCCAAGAGACCCAGTACTTC. Translated, it gives CASSLPETSAQETQYF. J is TRBJ2-5 and V is TRBV5-1; 8 bases agree with TRBD2. CDR1 SGHRS and CDR2 YFSETQ come from the germline V gene. The junction had 7 bases not matched to a gene; V was cut back by 2 bases and J by 1 base. CDR3 length equals 16 residues.

This clone has more than one count but fewer than ten. V and J are TRBV14 and TRBJ1-2, with D maybe TRBD1 (5 bases). Trimming removed 1 base at V and 1 base at J, with 10 bases between. CDR1 is SGHDN, CDR2 FVKESK, per germline. The CDR3 is 15 residues long. The DNA for the CDR3 is TGTGCCAGCAGCCAAGGGGGACTTTATAACTATGGCTACACCTTC. Its protein product is CASSQGGLYNYGYTF.

The rearrangement links TRBV28 to TRBJ2-2; TRBD2 is a possible D gene (6 bases). The CDR3 length is 14 residues. V lost 5 bases and J 7 bases, leaving 14 bases between the germline ends. Germline CDR1 and CDR2: MDHEN and SYDVKM. This CDR3 reads CASSPPGLLGELFF. CDR3 in DNA: TGTGCCAGCAGTCCACCCGGACTACTCGGGGAGCTGTTTTTT.

The V gene is TRBV28, the J gene TRBJ1-3; tentatively, D is TRBD1 (5 bases). V shed 1 base and J shed 7 bases, with 8 bases lying between them. This CDR3 has 13 amino acids. Germline CDR1 is MDHEN and CDR2 is SYDVKM. CDR3 coding DNA: TGTGCCAGCAGTTTATCCACAGGCAACACCATATATTTT. This gives the protein CASSLSTGNTIYF.

This clone has just one count. The chain recombines TRBV30 with TRBJ1-6; 8 bases agree with TRBD1. V shed 5 bases and J 8 bases; nucleotides not matched to a gene: 5. The CDR3 runs 13 residues. Germline lookup yields CDR1 GTSNPN and CDR2 SVGIG (reference sequence). The CDR3 sequence: CAWQTGEYSPLHF. CDR3 sequence (DNA): TGTGCCTGGCAGACAGGGGAATATTCACCCCTCCACTTT.

The chain has TRBV6-5 and TRBJ2-7, with 7 bases that match TRBD2. Germline-derived CDR1 and CDR2 are MNHEY and SVGAGI. There are 16 residues in the CDR3. With 2 bases clipped from V and 3 bases from J, the junction kept 10 bases outside the gene matches. CDR3 DNA: TGTGCCAGCAGTTACGGGAGGGCGGAGGAGGGCTACGAGCAGTACTTC. It specifies CASSYGRAEEGYEQYF.

Notes on this clone: Other DNA sequences in the same sample also yield this CDR3. The chain recombines TRBV15 with TRBJ1-1; 8 nucleotides match TRBD1. CDR3 length equals 14 residues. Trimming took 6 bases from V and 4 from J; bases not matched to a gene: 7. Per germline, CDR1 LNHNV and CDR2 YYDKDF (reference sequence). This CDR3 reads CATRPGQGSTEAFF. For the CDR3, the DNA is TGTGCCACCAGGCCCGGACAGGGCAGCACTGAAGCTTTCTTT.

This chain joins TRBV9 and TRBJ1-1; weak D call: TRBD1 (6 bases). This CDR3 is built from 14 residues. Trimming took off 2 bases at V and 1 base at J, with 9 bases between the two ends. The germline CDR1 and CDR2 sequences are SGDLS and YYNGEE. As DNA, the CDR3 is TGTGCCAGCAGCGTGGGGGGGCAGAACACTGAAGCTTTCTTT. It translates to CASSVGGQNTEAFF.

This clone was counted between two and nine times. The rearrangement joins TRBV29-1 to TRBJ2-4, with TRBD1 as a possible D gene (5 bases). The CDR3 totals 15 residues. Germline V gene lookup returns CDR1 SQVTM and CDR2 ANQGSEA. The ends were cut back, 4 bases at V and 0 bases at J, with 13 bases in the middle. CDR3 DNA sequence: TGCAGCGTTGCATTGTCAGGGAAAGCCAAAAACATTCAGTACTTC. It specifies CSVALSGKAKNIQYF. The full variable domain, in which reference TRBV29-1 and TRBJ2-4 provide the parts outside the CDR3, is SAVISQKPSRDICQRGTSLTIQCQVDSQVTMMFWYRQQPGQSLTLIATANQGSEATYESGFVIDKFPISRPNLTFSTLTVSNMSPEDSSIYLCSVALSGKAKNIQYFGAGTRLSVL.

The chain employs TRBV2 and TRBJ1-3; D remains unclear. V shed 1 base and J shed 9 bases, with 10 bases lying between them. CDR3 length equals 13 residues. Germline CDR1 SNHLY, CDR2 FYNNEI. CDR3: CASSEGPGFTIYF. CDR3 sequence (DNA): TGTGCCAGCAGTGAAGGGCCGGGGTTCACCATATATTTT. The full variable domain, its missing parts supplied by reference TRBV2 and TRBJ1-3, is EPEVTQTPSHQVTQMGQEVILRCVPISNHLYFYWYRQILGQKVEFLVSFYNNEISEKSEIFDDQFSVERPDGSNFTLKIRSTKLEDSAMYFCASSEGPGFTIYFGEGSWLTVV.

This clone was picked up a small number of times. This chain links TRBV4-2 with TRBJ2-7; 9 bases are a match to TRBD1. This CDR3 comprises 16 residues. J lost 3 bases, V lost 0 bases, and 6 bases had no gene match. Germline-derived CDR1 and CDR2 are LGHNA and YNFKEQ. This chain's CDR3 is CASSQDLTGGYYEQYV. CDR3 bases: TGTGCCAGCAGCCAAGATCTAACAGGGGGCTACTACGAGCAGTACGTC.

This chain connects TRBV18 to TRBJ2-7, with 9 bases that match TRBD2. The V and J ends lost 3 bases and 1 base, in that order; junction bases with no gene match: 4. The CDR3 contains 15 residues. From germline, CDR1 is KGHSH and CDR2 LQKENI. CDR3 loop: CASSPGAGGSYEQYV. The CDR3 nucleotides read TGTGCCAGCTCACCGGGGGCGGGAGGGTCCTACGAGCAGTACGTC.

About this clone: At one of its ends the junction is not consistent with the germline gene, which may arise from a read error. The CDR3 DNA reads TGTGCCAGCAGTGAATGGCCCGCAGGGCCGGTTATGGCGTTATTC. It is translated as CASSEWPAGPVMALF. The genes are TRBV25-1 and TRBJ1-2; D possibly corresponds to TRBD1 (5 bases). Germline assignment: CDR1 MGHDK and CDR2 SYGVNS. The CDR3 extends over 15 amino acids.

The DNA of the CDR3 is TGTGCCAGCAGCCACGCGCGGGGTGAAGCTTTCTTT. It yields the protein CASSHARGEAFF. The chain has TRBV5-6 and TRBJ1-1, with no clear D. The CDR3 contains 12 residues. V was cut by 4 bases and J by 7 bases, with 11 bases left in between. Germline loops: CDR1 SGHDT, CDR2 YYEEEE.

CDR3 loop: CASSYARLEANTEAFF. For the CDR3, the DNA is TGTGCCAGCAGTTACGCCAGGCTGGAAGCGAACACTGAAGCTTTCTTT. The rearrangement joins TRBV6-5 to TRBJ1-1; D gene unclear. Germline V gene data show CDR1 as MNHEY and CDR2 as SVGAGI. The CDR3 is 16 residues long. Deletions cut 2 bases from V and 1 base from J, with 14 bases between.

The chain recombines TRBV19 with TRBJ1-2; D possibly corresponds to TRBD1 (5 bases). The CDR3 is 16 residues long. V was pared by 3 bases and J by 2 bases, with 16 bases between. Germline V gives CDR1 LNHDA, CDR2 SQIVND (reference sequence). The CDR3, as DNA: TGTGCCAGTAGTATTCGAGCGCCAGGGATCAACTATGGCTACACCTTC. Protein sequence: CASSIRAPGINYGYTF.

The rearrangement joins TRBV5-1 to TRBJ1-4, with D uncertain. The CDR3 extends over 14 amino acids. The V end lost 4 bases, the J end lost 6 bases, and 13 bases lay between the germline ends. Germline values: CDR1 SGHRS, CDR2 YFSETQ. CDR3 DNA sequence: TGCGCCAGCAGCCACTCGGGGTTGGATGAAAAACTGTTTTTT. Translating gives CASSHSGLDEKLFF.

The chain couples TRBV11-2 to TRBJ1-1, with D uncertain. V was shortened by 2 bases and J by 1 base, with 2 bases between the two germline ends. Germline V gives CDR1 SGHAT, CDR2 FQNNGV. The CDR3 has 12 residues. The CDR3 protein is CASSLRNTEAFF. For the CDR3, the DNA is TGTGCCAGCAGCTTACGGAACACTGAAGCTTTCTTT.

The chain combines TRBV7-3 with TRBJ2-3, with 7 positions matching TRBD2. This CDR3 comprises 16 residues. With 1 base clipped from V and 5 bases from J, the junction kept 9 bases outside the gene matches. Germline-derived CDR1 and CDR2 are SGHTA and FQGTGA. CDR3 residues: CASSLNSGIAGDTQYF. The CDR3 DNA sequence: TGTGCCAGCAGCTTAAACAGCGGAATAGCGGGAGATACGCAGTATTTT.

The chain couples TRBV23-1 to TRBJ2-7; the match to TRBD1 covers 8 bases. TRBV23-1 counts as an open reading frame of uncertain function. CDR3 length equals 16 residues. After removal of 3 bases from V and 3 bases from J, the junction contained 10 bases not matched to a gene. CDR3 sequence (DNA): TGCGCCAGCAGTCAGCTCCGACAGGGGAGCGGCTACGAGCAGTACTTC. Amino acids: CASSQLRQGSGYEQYF.

This clone was detected only a few times. The rearrangement uses TRBV7-9 and TRBJ1-3; TRBD1 might be the D (6 bases). The length of the CDR3 is 16 residues. Germline V CDR1 and CDR2: SEHNR, FQNEAQ (reference sequence). The V end lost 2 bases, the J end lost 0 bases, and 11 bases lay between the germline ends. The CDR3 region is CASSLYGDNSGNTIYF. The CDR3, as DNA: TGTGCCAGCAGCTTATACGGGGACAACTCTGGAAACACCATATATTTT.